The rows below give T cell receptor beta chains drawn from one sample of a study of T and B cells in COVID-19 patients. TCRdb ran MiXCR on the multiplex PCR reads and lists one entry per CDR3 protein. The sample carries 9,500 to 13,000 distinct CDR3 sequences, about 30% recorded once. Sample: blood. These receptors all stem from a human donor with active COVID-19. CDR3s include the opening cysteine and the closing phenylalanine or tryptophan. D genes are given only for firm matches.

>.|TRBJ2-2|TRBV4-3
CASSLRLGTGELFF
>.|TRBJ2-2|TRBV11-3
CASSGTGNTGELFF
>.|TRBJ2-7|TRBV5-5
CASSLRGNYEQYF
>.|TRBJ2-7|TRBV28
CASRSSSASYEQYF
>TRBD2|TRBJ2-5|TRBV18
CASSPSNGGARETQYF
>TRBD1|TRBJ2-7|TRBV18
CASSRTGKTYEQYF
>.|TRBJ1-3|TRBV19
CASNWQPGNTIYF
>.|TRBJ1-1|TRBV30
CAWTAGVDTEAFF
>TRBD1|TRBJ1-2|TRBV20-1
CSARRPGGFYGYTF
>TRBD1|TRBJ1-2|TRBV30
CAWDGQDYGYTF
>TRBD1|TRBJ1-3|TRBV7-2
CASTPGGFGNTIYF
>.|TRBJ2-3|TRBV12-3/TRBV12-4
CASSRLDTQYF
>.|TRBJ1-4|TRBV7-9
CASSRTPGTSNEKLFF
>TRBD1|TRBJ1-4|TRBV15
CATSRDRGQEKLFF
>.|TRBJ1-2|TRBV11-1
CASSPQSYYGYTF
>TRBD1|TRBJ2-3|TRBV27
CASSPDRVLTDTQYF
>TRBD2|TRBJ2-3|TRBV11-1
CASSLEAGHGTSGGPSTDTQYF
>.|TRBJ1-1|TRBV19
CASRQLMNTEAFF
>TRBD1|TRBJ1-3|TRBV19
CASSSRRRDRGNTIYF
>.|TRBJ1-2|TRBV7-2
CASSLQSYGYTF
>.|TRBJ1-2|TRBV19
CASSIMISGGYTF
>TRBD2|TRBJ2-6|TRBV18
CASSQGGGFSGANVLTF
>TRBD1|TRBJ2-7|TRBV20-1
CSATGQVPYEQYF
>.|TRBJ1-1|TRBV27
CASSLGRWTEAFF
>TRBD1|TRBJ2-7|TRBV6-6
CASNRDSTYEQYF
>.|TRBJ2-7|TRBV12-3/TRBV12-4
CASTPGRRRQQYF
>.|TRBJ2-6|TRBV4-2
CASSPTSGANVLTF
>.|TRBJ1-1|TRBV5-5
CASSLGAPRGAFF
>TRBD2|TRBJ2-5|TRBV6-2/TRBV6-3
CASNPSGQETQYF
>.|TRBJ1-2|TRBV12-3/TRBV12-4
CASSLVGAYGYTF
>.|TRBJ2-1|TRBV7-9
CASSFPRGSYNEQFF
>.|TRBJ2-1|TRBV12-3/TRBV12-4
CASSLGQRLEQFF
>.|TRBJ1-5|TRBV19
CASSPTAYSNQPQHF
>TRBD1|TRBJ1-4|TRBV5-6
CASSARGGGIGEKLFF
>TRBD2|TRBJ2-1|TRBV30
CAWSGLAGGYNEQFF
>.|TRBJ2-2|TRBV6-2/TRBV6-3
CASSRQTNTGELFF